This record looks at one TCR beta chain sequence and its context. The time point: pre-treatment sample, taken before nivolumab and TIL therapy. This specimen comes from a study of TIL therapy for anti-PD-1-resistant metastatic lung cancer. The wider study: Tumors carried a median roughly 1.5 non-synonymous mutations per megabase.

This was the immunoSEQ v3 assay. Profiled with immunoSEQ multiplex PCR; TCRdb holds only in-frame clones, not every one. Among roughly 57,000 clones, over 75% were seen once, and the ten largest hold about 2.7%. The germline V gene has CDR1 MNHEY and CDR2 SVGAGI. The ends lost 5 bases at V and 0 bases at J; junction bases unmatched: 4. CDR3 size: 14 residues. The sample was blood, taken at baseline. The chain employs TRBV6-5 and TRBJ2-7; 7 bases agree with TRBD1. The sequence came from a person between 25 and 79 years old with non-small cell lung cancer. DNA for the CDR3: TGTGCCAGCAGTCAATGGGACAGCTCCTACGAGCAGTACTTC. Its translation is CASSQWDSSYEQYF.